The sequence of this T cell receptor beta chain was determined in a study of blood T cell repertoires in COVID-19. Study information: Italy, Spain and the United States were the sources of the convalescent and acute COVID-19 samples. The cDNA or gDNA used as material had been derived from T cells, B-cell-depleted T cells, or PBMCs.

Assay: immunoSEQ multiplex PCR; the TCRdb copy retains only in-frame clones and omits some. The table shows about 150,000 clones, with about four fifths occurring only once. The CDR3 sequence is 15 residues long. Trimming took 3 bases from V and 5 from J; bases not matched to a gene: 13. The germline CDR1 and CDR2 sequences are DFQATT and SNEGSKA (reference sequence). The receptor was isolated from a young man with active or convalescent COVID-19. This chain joins TRBV20-1 and TRBJ2-7; 7 nucleotides match TRBD1. Sequenced: peripheral blood. This CDR3 is CSASDGQAQTDEQYF. DNA for the CDR3: TGCAGTGCTAGTGACGGACAGGCTCAAACCGACGAGCAGTACTTC.